The 10 T cell receptor beta chains given below trace back to one sample, sequenced in a study of blood T cells in healthy people across ages (dated by TCRdb to 2015 to 2017). Receptors were amplified or captured by 5' RACE. Data came from an Illumina HiSeq 2500. A second PCR of roughly 6 to 12 cycles was performed with a sample-barcoded 5' primer and a J-beta primer mix. TCRdb ran its own pipeline on the public reads, namely fastp trimming at Q25 and MiXCR clone calling, and kept in-frame beta chains. Identical CDR3 protein sequences are pooled into one entry, listed with their most common genes and DNA. For this sample the table gives about 1,600,000 distinct CDR3 sequences, of which approximately 40% were detected only once. Together, the top ten hold approximately 7.9% of the sample. Material for sequencing was blood. Receptors were obtained from a woman between 18 and 29 years old in good health.

This clonotype showed up many times. This rearrangement joins TRBV12-3 or TRBV12-4 to TRBJ2-3; D ambiguous. This CDR3 is 11 amino acids long. V gave up 7 bases and J gave up 6 bases, with 8 bases separating them. The CDR3 is CASTMGDTQYF. CDR3 in DNA: TGTGCCAGCACCATGGGGGATACGCAGTATTTT.

CDR3 in DNA: TGTGCCAGCAGCCGGGGGAGCGGGAGTCCGTCAGATACGCAGTATTTT. Amino acids: CASSRGSGSPSDTQYF. This chain uses TRBV9 with TRBJ2-3, with 8 nucleotides matching TRBD2. V shed 4 bases, J shed 4 bases, and the junction held 11 bases outside the gene matches. The CDR3 sequence is 16 residues long. The germline V gene encodes CDR1 SGDLS and CDR2 YYNGEE.

The V and J genes are TRBV20-1 and TRBJ1-1; possible D gene TRBD1, 5 bases. Germline V gene data show CDR1 as DFQATT and CDR2 as SNEGSKA (reference sequence). The CDR3 covers 14 residues. V was cut by 3 bases and J by 1 base, with 12 bases left in between. The CDR3: CSARRGSRNTEAFF. CDR3 DNA sequence: TGCAGTGCTAGGAGGGGCAGCAGGAACACTGAAGCTTTCTTT.

About this clonotype itself: Just one base apart from a much larger clone, this may be a read error. J is TRBJ2-7 and V is TRBV6-1; 10 bases align to TRBD1. From germline, CDR1 is MNHNS and CDR2 SASEGT. Germline trimming cut 4 bases from V and 7 bases from J; bases unmatched to any gene: 4. This CDR3 region has 13 residues. The CDR3 bases are TGTGCCAGCAGTGCGACAGGGGGCAGTGAGCAGTACTTC. This codes for CASSATGGSEQYF.

The V gene is TRBV11-2, the J gene TRBJ2-2; D unresolved. Trimming removed 1 base from V and 1 base from J, with 13 bases in between. This CDR3 is 17 amino acids long. Germline CDR1 is SGHAT and CDR2 is FQNNGV. CDR3 nucleotides: TGTGCCAGCAGCTTAGGTCCGAGCTTCCTGAACACCGGGGAGCTGTTTTTT. As protein: CASSLGPSFLNTGELFF.

The J gene is TRBJ1-2, the V gene TRBV5-1; D ambiguous. Deletions cut 4 bases from V and 1 base from J, with 8 bases between. This CDR3 comprises 13 residues. Per the germline V gene, CDR1 is SGHRS and CDR2 is YFSETQ. The DNA for the CDR3 is TGCGCCAGCAGCCGACACGATAACTATGGCTACACCTTC. Encoded protein: CASSRHDNYGYTF.

V and J are TRBV27 and TRBJ2-1; unclear D gene. The J call is in doubt because the DNA end fits TRBJ2-7 better. Per germline, CDR1 MNHEY and CDR2 SMNVEV (reference sequence). The CDR3 is 14 residues long. CDR3 DNA: TGTGCCAGCAGTTACCCAGGTTCCTACAATGAGCAGTACTTC. This translates into CASSYPGSYNEQYF.

The J gene is TRBJ2-2, the V gene TRBV7-9; weak D call: TRBD2 (5 bases). CDR3 length: 15 amino acids. V lost 6 bases and J 2 bases, leaving 13 bases between the germline ends. Germline V lookup: CDR1 SEHNR, CDR2 FQNEAQ (reference sequence). This CDR3 is CASSGGFRNTGELFF. CDR3 sequence (DNA): TGTGCCAGCAGTGGCGGGTTTCGTAACACCGGGGAGCTGTTTTTT. Looking up the rest from reference TRBV7-9 and TRBJ2-2 gives the full variable domain: DTGVSQNPRHKITKRGQNVTFRCDPISEHNRLYWYRQTLGQGPEFLTYFQNEAQLEKSRLLSDRFSAERPKGSFSTLEIQRTEQGDSAMYLCASSGGFRNTGELFFGEGSRLTVL.

The CDR3 loop is CASSQFSGQSLGGYGYTF. The DNA for the CDR3 is TGTGCCAGCAGCCAATTTTCCGGACAGTCCCTTGGTGGCTATGGCTACACCTTC. The chain recombines TRBV4-2 with TRBJ1-2; TRBD1 is a possible D gene (6 bases). The CDR3 totals 18 residues. Trimming took 2 bases from V and 4 from J, leaving 23 bases between them. From germline, CDR1 is LGHNA and CDR2 YNFKEQ.

V usage is TRBV11-3 and J usage is TRBJ2-5; D unclear. Trimming cost V 0 bases and J 13 bases, with 6 bases left between them. The CDR3 sequence is 10 residues long. CDR1 SGHNT and CDR2 YENEEA come from the germline V gene. CDR3 bases: TGTGCCAGCAGCTTAGAAGAGTGGTACTTC. As protein: CASSLEEWYF.